Sequencing of this T cell receptor beta chain was carried out in a study of blood T cell repertoires in COVID-19. Study-level information: The United States, Italy and Spain provided the acute and convalescent COVID-19 samples. The analysed material was cDNA or gDNA that came from T cells, B-cell-depleted T cells, or PBMCs.

The CDR3 is 16 amino acids. V was cut by 0 bases and J by 4 bases, with 12 bases left in between. Per the germline V gene, CDR1 is SGHDN and CDR2 is FVKESK. In the original analysis: Amplification with reference gene primers provided the estimates of nucleated cell counts. Repertoires were generated with immunoSEQ multiplex PCR, while TCRdb's copy carries only in-frame clones and drops some. V, J and clone size were drawn from that table, and D and trimming were deduced from the DNA. The repertoire holds 200,000 to 250,000 clones, with about 90% as singletons. The receptor comes from a woman aged 55-70 years with acute or convalescent COVID-19. The chain couples TRBV14 to TRBJ1-4; D is unclear. Sequencing was done on a sample of peripheral blood. The CDR3 nucleotides read TGTGCCAGCAGCCAAGAAGGGAGAGGGTTTAATGAAAAACTGTTTTTT. It yields the protein CASSQEGRGFNEKLFF.